The 2 T cell receptor beta chains below all came from one sample that was sequenced in a study of blood T cell repertoires in COVID-19. Repertoires were generated with immunoSEQ multiplex PCR, while TCRdb's copy carries only in-frame clones and drops some. The table records about 180,000 clones, 88% of them present only once. The specimen was PBMCs or T cells enriched from blood (not recorded which). All receptors come from a woman aged 18-30 years who had recovered from COVID-19.

The chain is built from TRBV7-8 and TRBJ1-1; D is perhaps TRBD1 (5 bases). This CDR3 region has 15 residues. Germline CDR1 is SGHVS and CDR2 is FQNEAQ. Trimming took off 5 bases at V and 0 bases at J, with 13 bases between the two ends. CDR3: CASSISRVLNTEAFF. The CDR3, as DNA: TGTGCCAGCAGCATATCCAGGGTACTGAACACTGAAGCTTTCTTT.

The gene calls are TRBV18 and TRBJ2-7; 8 bases are shared with TRBD2. CDR3 size: 17 residues. The germline CDR1 and CDR2 sequences are KGHSH and LQKENI. V shed 3 bases, J shed 0 bases, and the junction held 10 bases outside the gene matches. CDR3 nucleotides: TGTGCCAGCTCACCCCTAGGGGTAGCGGGGACCTCCTACGAGCAGTACTTC. This gives the protein CASSPLGVAGTSYEQYF.